This T cell receptor beta chain was sequenced during a study of shared clonotypes between healthy human individuals. Study-wide results and limits: Some naive CD4 clonotypes, roughly 4.5%, turned up in common across a handful of donors. On the whole, naive subsets had larger estimated richness than memory subsets had.

Free of recent acute infections or vaccinations, the donors were healthy HIV-negative adults. Deletions cut 2 bases from V and 1 base from J, with 8 bases between. The CDR3 consists of 15 residues. CDR1 LNHDA and CDR2 SQIVND come from the germline V gene (reference sequence). Some clones are missing from TCRdb's copy, which holds only in-frame ones; the method was immunoSEQ multiplex PCR. This sample carries 2,100,000 or so clones, approximately 94% of them seen once, and the ten largest clones take approximately 0.13%. Regarding this clone: Its target is not known. Other nucleotide sequences from this sample produce the same CDR3.

The clonotype comes from a man between 18 and 35 years old in good health. Sequenced sample: naive CD4+ T cells sorted from blood. Regarding subset: CD45RA+ positively selected. The chain joins TRBV19 to TRBJ2-2; D call uncertain. The CDR3 here is CASSISRGNTGELFF. DNA for the CDR3: TGTGCCAGTAGTATATCTCGTGGGAACACCGGGGAGCTGTTTTTT.